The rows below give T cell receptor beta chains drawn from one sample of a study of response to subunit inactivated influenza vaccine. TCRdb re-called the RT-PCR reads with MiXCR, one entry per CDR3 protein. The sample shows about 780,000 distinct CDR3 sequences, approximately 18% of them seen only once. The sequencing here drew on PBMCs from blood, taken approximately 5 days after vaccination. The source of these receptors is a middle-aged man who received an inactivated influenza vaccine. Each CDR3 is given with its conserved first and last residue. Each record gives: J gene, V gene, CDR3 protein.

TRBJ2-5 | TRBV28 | CASSFLTGQLEETQYF
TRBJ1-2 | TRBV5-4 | CASSLVAGLNYGYTF
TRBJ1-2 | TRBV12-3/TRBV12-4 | CASLPIGGGGYTF
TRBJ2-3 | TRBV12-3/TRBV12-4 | CASSLIATTQYF
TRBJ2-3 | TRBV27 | CASSLTWTDTQYF
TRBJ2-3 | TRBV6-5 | CASSYNGYHTDTQYF
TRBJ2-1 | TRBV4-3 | CASSQDSDYSNEQFF
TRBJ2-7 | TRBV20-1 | CSAGRVSSYEQYF
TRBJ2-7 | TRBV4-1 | CASSQDRGTSGGLNEQYF
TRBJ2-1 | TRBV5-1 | CASSLDLVSSYNEQFF
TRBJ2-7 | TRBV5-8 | CASSSPDGAYEQYF
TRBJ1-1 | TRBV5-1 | CASSSATSRTGGRNTEAFF
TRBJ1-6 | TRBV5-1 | CASSLQGDNSPLHF
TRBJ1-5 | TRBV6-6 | CASRPGLNQPQHF
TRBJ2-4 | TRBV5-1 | CASSPTRDNKNIQYF
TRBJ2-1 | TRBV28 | CASSSSGPVGNEQFF
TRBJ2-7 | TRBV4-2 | CASSRGGTGGGYEQYF
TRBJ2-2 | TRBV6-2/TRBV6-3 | CASSYSIDTGELFF
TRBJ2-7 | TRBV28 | CASSYFSGTYEQYF
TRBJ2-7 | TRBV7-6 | CGSSLAPDTSGRAFEQYF
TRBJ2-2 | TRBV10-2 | CASSGLAGTGELFF
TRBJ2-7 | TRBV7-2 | CASSLRGVNEQYF
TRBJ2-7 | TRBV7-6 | CASSFRTDFSYEQYF
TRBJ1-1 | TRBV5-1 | CASSLWGGENTEAFF
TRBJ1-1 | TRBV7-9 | CASSTGGNTEAFF
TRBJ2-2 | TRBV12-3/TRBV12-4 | CASSSFAPGELFF
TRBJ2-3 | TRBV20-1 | CSARGALGSGRDDTQYF
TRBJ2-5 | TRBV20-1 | CSVIRGARETQYF
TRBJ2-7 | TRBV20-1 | CSRGGQGNYEQYF
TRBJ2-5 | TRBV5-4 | CASSLRDRGQETQYF
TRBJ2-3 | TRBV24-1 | CATSDLQRTDTQYF
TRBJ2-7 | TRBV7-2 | CASSSKTEAYEQYF
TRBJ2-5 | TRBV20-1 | CSARDLRGQETQYF
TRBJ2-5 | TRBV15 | CATSMRRDQETQYF
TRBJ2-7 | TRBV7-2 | CASSLAQAAYEQYF
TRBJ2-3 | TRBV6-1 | CASSEALLAGVADTQYF
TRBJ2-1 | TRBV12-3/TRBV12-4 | CASSLGKGRVYNEQFF
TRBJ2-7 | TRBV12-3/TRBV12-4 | CASSLFPSGSSYEQYF
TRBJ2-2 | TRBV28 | CASRYRHLNTGELFF
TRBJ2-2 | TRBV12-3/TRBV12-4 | CASSTIIYPAGELFF
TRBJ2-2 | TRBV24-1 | CAIGSRVGTGELFF
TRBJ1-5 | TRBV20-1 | CSASLGQISNQPQHF
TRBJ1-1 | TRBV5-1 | CANSPRTGLHTEAFF
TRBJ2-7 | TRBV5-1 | CASSLGTGKDEQYF
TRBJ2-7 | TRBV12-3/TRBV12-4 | CASSLGVRDEQYF
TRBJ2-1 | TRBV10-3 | CAGQREPWNEQFF
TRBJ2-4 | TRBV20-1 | CSAEDSKNIQYF